Listed here are 21 T cell receptor beta chains from one sample, sequenced in a study of beta chain features in type 1 diabetes. Investigators reverse transcribed all isolated RNA, so they sequenced expressed TCRB transcripts. The protocol was immunoSEQ multiplex PCR, while the TCRdb copy is restricted to in-frame clones and leaves out a portion. The sample shows fewer than 400,000 clones, 6.5% to 10% of them seen only once. Sequences were obtained from central memory CD4+ T cells from blood. The source is a woman between 18 and 29 years old in good health.

V is TRBV5-6 and J is TRBJ1-2, with a tentative D call TRBD1 (6 bases). Germline lookup yields CDR1 SGHDT and CDR2 YYEEEE. This CDR3 is 16 amino acids long. V was shortened by 4 bases and J by 4 bases, with 20 bases between the two germline ends. This CDR3 is CASSKRTGTPTYGYTF. CDR3 nucleotide sequence: TGTGCCAGCAGCAAGAGAACAGGGACCCCGACCTATGGCTACACCTTC. The full variable domain, in which reference TRBV5-6 and TRBJ1-2 provide the parts outside the CDR3, is DAGVTQSPTHLIKTRGQQVTLRCSPKSGHDTVSWYQQALGQGPQFIFQYYEEEERQRGNFPDRFSGHQFPNYSSELNVNALLLGDSALYLCASSKRTGTPTYGYTFGSGTRLTVV.

There are a few counts of this clone. This chain connects TRBV28 to TRBJ2-3; tentatively, D is TRBD1 (6 bases). This CDR3 comprises 16 residues. Germline CDR1 MDHEN, CDR2 SYDVKM. V lost 6 bases and J 2 bases, leaving 18 bases between the germline ends. The CDR3 DNA is TGTGCCAGCAGCTCGACTCGGACAGTACCCACAGATACGCAGTATTTT. The encoded protein is CASSSTRTVPTDTQYF.

The table lists this clone with many counts. The chain couples TRBV28 to TRBJ2-1; no reliable D call. Germline assignment: CDR1 MDHEN and CDR2 SYDVKM. V lost 8 bases, J lost 0 bases, and 5 bases lay in between. The CDR3 has 12 residues. The DNA of the CDR3 is TGTGCCAGCGTCAGCTCCTACAATGAGCAGTTCTTC. This sequence encodes CASVSSYNEQFF.

The V call is TRBV2, the J call TRBJ1-2, with D perhaps TRBD1 (5 bases). Germline V gene sequence: CDR1 SNHLY, CDR2 FYNNEI. V shed 5 bases and J shed 6 bases, with 13 bases lying between them. This CDR3 is 13 amino acids long. CDR3 residues: CASSKRPGDGYTF. CDR3 nucleotide sequence: TGTGCCAGCAGTAAACGCCCGGGGGATGGCTACACCTTC.

The DNA for the CDR3 is TGCGCCAACCGACAGGAAAACAATGAGCAGTTCTTC. Its protein product is CANRQENNEQFF. The V call is TRBV5-1, the J call TRBJ2-1, with TRBD1 as a possible D gene (6 bases). V was shortened by 9 bases and J by 5 bases, with 12 bases between the two germline ends. The CDR3 contains 12 residues. Germline V gene lookup returns CDR1 SGHRS and CDR2 YFSETQ.

This clone was counted only a few times. Just one base apart from a much larger clone, this may be a read error. CDR3 amino acids: CASSTSSGSDEQFF. In nucleotides, the CDR3 is TGTGCCAGCAGCACATCTAGCGGGTCAGATGAGCAGTTCTTC. V and J are TRBV5-5 and TRBJ2-1, with 8 bases fitting TRBD2. Trimming removed 4 bases from V and 8 bases from J; junction bases left unmatched: 8. Germline V gene lookup returns CDR1 SGHKS and CDR2 YYEKEE (reference sequence). CDR3 length: 14 residues.

This clone was seen more than once but under ten times. The CDR3 spells CASSVERNGYTF. The CDR3 bases are TGTGCCAGCAGCGTAGAGAGGAATGGCTACACCTTC. The rearrangement uses TRBV9 and TRBJ1-2; D is unclear. CDR1 is SGDLS and CDR2 is YYNGEE in the germline V gene. Trimming removed 0 bases from V and 6 bases from J, with 6 bases in between. The CDR3 spans 12 residues.

This clone was detected a few times. The chain is built from TRBV21-1 and TRBJ2-7; the table's D call, TRBD1, has no DNA check behind it. TRBV21-1 is recorded as a pseudogene. CDR3 length: 16 residues. The CDR3 sequence: CASSKSPDRTAYEQYF. The CDR3 DNA is TGTGCCAGCAGCAAAAGCCCCGACAGGACGGCCTACGAGCAGTACTTC.

The gene calls are TRBV5-1 and TRBJ2-7; 9 bases line up with TRBD1. Germline CDR1 reads SGHRS; CDR2 reads YFSETQ. With V trimmed by 4 bases and J by 3 bases, 2 bases remained unmatched. The CDR3 length is 13 residues. CDR3: CASSADRGYEQYF. CDR3 coding DNA: TGCGCCAGCAGCGCGGACAGGGGCTACGAGCAGTACTTC. The full variable domain, rest sourced from reference TRBV5-1 and TRBJ2-7, is KAGVTQTPRYLIKTRGQQVTLSCSPISGHRSVSWYQQTPGQGLQFLFEYFSETQRNKGNFPGRFSGRQFSNSRSEMNVSTLELGDSALYLCASSADRGYEQYFGPGTRLTVT.

V usage is TRBV7-9 and J usage is TRBJ2-1, with 7 positions matching TRBD2. The germline V gene has CDR1 SEHNR and CDR2 FQNEAQ (reference sequence). The CDR3 contains 12 residues. With V trimmed by 0 bases and J by 10 bases, 0 bases remained unmatched. CDR3 sequence reads: CASSLAGGEQFF. The DNA for the CDR3 is TGTGCCAGCAGCTTAGCGGGAGGGGAGCAGTTCTTC.

V is TRBV7-2 and J is TRBJ1-5, with a weak D call TRBD1 (5 bases). CDR3 length equals 15 residues. The germline V gene encodes CDR1 SGHTA and CDR2 FQGNSA. Trimming removed 0 bases from V and 5 bases from J, with 11 bases in between. Here the CDR3 DNA reads TGTGCCAGCAGCTTAGCCGGGACCGAGCATCAGCCCCAGCATTTT. Its translation is CASSLAGTEHQPQHF.

This clone was recorded many times. CDR3 nucleotide sequence: TGTGCCACACGGACTAGCGGGAGTACGGGGGCCAACGTCCTGACTTTC. It is translated as CATRTSGSTGANVLTF. This chain uses TRBV10-3 with TRBJ2-6; 13 bases align to TRBD2. The J segment lost 4 bases and the V segment lost 10 bases, leaving 7 bases of the junction unmatched. The CDR3 is 16 residues long. Germline values: CDR1 ENHRY, CDR2 SYGVKD.

There are a few counts of this clone. This chain joins TRBV18 and TRBJ1-1, with D possibly matching TRBD1 (5 bases). The CDR3 is 12 residues long. Looked up from germline, CDR1 is KGHSH and CDR2 is LQKENI. V was clipped by 5 bases and J by 5 bases, with 9 bases between them. For the CDR3, the DNA is TGTGCCAGCTCAGGGTCAGGGACTGAAGCTTTCTTT. Translating it yields CASSGSGTEAFF.

The sample holds many counts of this clone. The chain joins TRBV7-2 to TRBJ2-7, with 9 positions matching TRBD2. Per germline, CDR1 SGHTA and CDR2 FQGNSA. This CDR3 region has 14 residues. V shed 1 base, J shed 6 bases, and the junction held 4 bases outside the gene matches. CDR3 region: CASSLVPAGGEQYF. The CDR3 bases are TGTGCCAGCAGCTTAGTCCCAGCGGGAGGCGAGCAGTACTTC. Complete variable domain (other parts from reference TRBV7-2 and TRBJ2-7): GAGVSQSPSNKVTEKGKDVELRCDPISGHTALYWYRQSLGQGLEFLIYFQGNSAPDKSGLPSDRFSAERTGGSVSTLTIQRTQQEDSAVYLCASSLVPAGGEQYFGPGTRLTVT.

The sample holds a few counts of this clone. This chain links TRBV29-1 with TRBJ2-1; 11 bases agree with TRBD2. Germline V gene data show CDR1 as SQVTM and CDR2 as ANQGSEA. The CDR3 contains 13 residues. Trimming cost V 3 bases and J 9 bases; bases outside gene matches: 4. Here the CDR3 reads CSVEIAGGGEQFF. CDR3 DNA: TGCAGCGTTGAGATAGCGGGAGGGGGTGAGCAGTTCTTC.

This clone was recorded a few times. The sample holds other DNA sequences that translate to the same CDR3. The chain is built from TRBV18 and TRBJ1-4; unclear D gene. The CDR3 consists of 12 residues. Germline V gives CDR1 KGHSH, CDR2 LQKENI. Trimming shortened V by 6 bases and J by 8 bases, and 10 bases separated the two germline ends. In DNA, the CDR3 is TGTGCCAGCTCCCCGGGTGGAGAAAAACTGTTTTTT. Protein product: CASSPGGEKLFF. The entire variable domain, with the rest obtained from reference TRBV18 and TRBJ1-4, is as follows: NAGVMQNPRHLVRRRGQEARLRCSPMKGHSHVYWYRQLPEEGLKFMVYLQKENIIDESGMPKERFSAEFPKEGPSILRIQQVVRGDSAAYFCASSPGGEKLFFGSGTQLSVL.

The V gene is TRBV5-1, the J gene TRBJ2-7; 11 nucleotides agree with TRBD2. The V and J ends lost 5 bases and 4 bases, in that order; junction bases with no gene match: 20. Germline CDR1 reads SGHRS; CDR2 reads YFSETQ. There are 19 residues in the CDR3. Here the CDR3 DNA reads TGCGCCAGCAGTAAGGCTTCGACTAGCGGGATAATTGCCCCTTACGAGCAGTACTTC. Protein sequence: CASSKASTSGIIAPYEQYF.

The chain combines TRBV19 with TRBJ2-7, with D possibly being TRBD1 or TRBD2 (6 bases each). In germline, CDR1 is LNHDA, CDR2 SQIVND (reference sequence). This CDR3 is built from 15 residues. V was pared by 5 bases and J by 2 bases, with 16 bases between. CDR3 nucleotide sequence: TGTGCCAGTAGTGCGGAGACAGGCGGGGCCTACGAGCAGTACTTC. Its protein product is CASSAETGGAYEQYF.

The chain links TRBV29-1 to TRBJ2-7, with TRBD2 identical over 10 bases. CDR1 SQVTM and CDR2 ANQGSEA come from the germline V gene. This CDR3 has 14 residues. The V and J ends lost 6 bases and 4 bases, in that order; junction bases with no gene match: 9. CDR3 in DNA: TGCAGCGTAGTAGCGGGAGGAAGGGGATACGAGCAGTACTTC. It codes for CSVVAGGRGYEQYF.

This clone was seen ten or more times. V is TRBV11-1 and J is TRBJ1-1; D is uncertain. V shed 3 bases and J shed 3 bases, with 8 bases lying between them. Germline lookup yields CDR1 SGHAT and CDR2 FQDESV (reference sequence). The CDR3 sequence is 13 residues long. In DNA, the CDR3 is TGTGCCAGCAGCTTCGGCAGCGACACTGAAGCTTTCTTT. As protein: CASSFGSDTEAFF.

This clone has only a few counts. The chain uses TRBV7-9 and TRBJ2-1, with 12 nucleotides matching TRBD2. Germline loops: CDR1 SEHNR, CDR2 FQNEAQ (reference sequence). With V trimmed by 5 bases and J by 8 bases, 7 bases remained unmatched. The CDR3 totals 15 residues. The chain's CDR3 is CASSPASGRADEQFF. The CDR3 DNA is TGTGCCAGCAGCCCCGCTAGCGGGAGGGCGGATGAGCAGTTCTTC.